This TCR beta chain was recovered during a study of human T cells and chemical hapten exposure (TCRdb year 2021). Broadly, across the study: For sensitization, 2% DPC in acetone was applied to a 2 cm by 2 cm area of upper inner arm skin. Patients additionally received weekly therapeutic DPC doses to the scalp throughout the approximately 25-week study period. Patch tests used Finn chambers with 0.01% DPC on the upper back, scored after 6 days by International Contact Dermatitis Research Group standards. Alopecia areata with under or over 50% scalp involvement, alopecia totalis and alopecia universalis were represented in the patient cohort, which was mostly female. Libraries were pooled for sequencing, and variation in per-sample TCR yields was attributed mainly to small differences in library volumes within the pool. The study tracked peripheral blood TCR repertoire changes in vivo during primary and secondary sensitization to the hapten diphenylcyclopropenone (DPC) in alopecia patients. Blood was sampled from patients pre-sensitization (week 0) and at 2, 6 and about 24 weeks after DPC sensitization. About 30 alopecia patients provided blood for TCR sequencing at one to four time points (pre-sensitization, 2, 6 and 24 weeks). Points the paper makes about the study in general: A positive correlation was found between the number of PT1 expanded TCRs and patch test score, with significance reached at thresholds 8, 16 and 32 but not 4. After repeated subsampling, changes were observed in the strength of the expansion versus patch-test correlation and in the threshold at which the correlation became significant. DPC sensitization did not change the number of TCRs with a frequency above 1 in 1000, and there was no evidence of changes in global repertoire structure. Alopecia, a presumed autoimmune disease, was present in all patients, so the immune response of the patients might differ from that of healthy individuals. Compared with pre-sensitization or healthy control sets, expanded TCRs formed significantly more large CDR3 similarity clusters, which is consistent with antigen-driven responses.

Interpreted using the paper, the time point label stands for: pre-sensitization, week 0. What this sample's treatment or condition label stands for: therapeutic diphenylcyclopropenone sensitization with weekly scalp DPC. At every patch-test visit, the blood draw took place before the patch test was put on. To be eligible, patients had to be aged 18 to 70, diagnosed with alopecia and judged suitable for DPC therapy, while pregnant patients were excluded. Total RNA was extracted from unfractionated whole blood collected in Tempus Blood RNA tubes. Sequences SGHRS (CDR1) and YFSETQ (CDR2) are obtained from the germline V gene. V and J lose 7 bases and 6 bases, and a span of 17 bases separates them. The CDR3 numbers 14 residues from cysteine through phenylalanine. The sequence is cut down to CDR3 DNA, 42 bases in frame from base 1. This clonotype was counted a few times. Its specific antigen is unknown. It has no much larger one-base neighbor in the sample; base qualities were not kept.

The method was RACE. The sequencing machine was a NextSeq 500. During library preparation, unique molecular identifiers were attached to individual cDNA molecules so that TCRs could be counted in a quantitative, reproducible way. Each blood RNA sample was used to sequence both TCR alpha and TCR beta chains. The authors' analysis ran thus. Samples had a median of about 96,000 TCRs, with a range from roughly 23,224 to 750,000. V, J and CDR3 annotation of the TCR reads was carried out using the Decombinator software suite. To make PS versus PT1 abundance plots, every sample was subsampled to the same number of TCRs (28,000). Expanded TCRs were defined as absent before sensitization and observed at least eight times at the 2-week time point. The public reads were run again by TCRdb, first through fastp at Q25 and then through MiXCR, and only productive beta chains were kept. Rows with a matching CDR3 protein are joined into one entry that keeps the most common DNA and genes. TCRdb's processing, not the study's, gives the V and J calls here. This sample is represented by 300,000 to 400,000 distinct CDR3 sequences; more than 4.5% of them were singletons. The ten largest clones take up 2.6% of the sample.

This specimen consisted of whole blood, obtained in connection with sensitization to the hapten diphenylcyclopropenone (DPC). Here the chain combines TRBV5-1 and TRBJ1-5; a tentative D match to TRBD1 spans 5 bases. This receptor was taken from a woman between 50 and 59 years old with alopecia areata. Some clones in this sample may be carry-over from other donors' samples. The CDR3 protein sequence reads: CASGIQGWGQPQHF. The DNA sequence is as follows: TGCGCCAGCGGGATTCAGGGTTGGGGTCAGCCCCAGCATTTT.